The source of this T cell receptor (beta chain) is a study of cytotoxic CD8 clonotypes in ibrutinib-treated CLL. Whole-study context: Partial responders around 24, complete 2; some twelve progressed and around 15 stayed in remission by median about 5.5 years.

Generated by immunoSEQ multiplex PCR, the TCRdb table keeps only in-frame clones and is missing some. The sample yields about 130,000 clones, about four fifths seen once. The CDR3 spans 15 residues. The J segment lost 0 bases and the V segment lost 1 base, leaving 2 bases of the junction unmatched. The germline CDR1 and CDR2 sequences are SNHLY and FYNNEI. The J gene is TRBJ1-1, the V gene TRBV2, with 7 bases lining up with TRBD1. This TCR came from a human donor with chronic lymphocytic leukemia. Sample: PBMCs, taken after 12 months of ibrutinib treatment. The DNA of the CDR3 is TGTGCCAGCAGTGAAGGGACAGGAGTGAACACTGAAGCTTTCTTT. This gives the protein CASSEGTGVNTEAFF.